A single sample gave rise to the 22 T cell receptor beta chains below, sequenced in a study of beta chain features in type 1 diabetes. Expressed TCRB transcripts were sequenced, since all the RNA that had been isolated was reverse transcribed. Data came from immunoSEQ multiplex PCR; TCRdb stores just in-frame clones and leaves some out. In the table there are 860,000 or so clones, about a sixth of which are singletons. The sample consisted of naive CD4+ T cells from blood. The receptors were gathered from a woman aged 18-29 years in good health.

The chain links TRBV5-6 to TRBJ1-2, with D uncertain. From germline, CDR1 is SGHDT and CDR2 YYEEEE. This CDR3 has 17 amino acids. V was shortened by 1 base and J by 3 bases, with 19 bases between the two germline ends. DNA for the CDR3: TGTGCCAGCAGCTTGAATCGGGCAGGAGCCTCCCACTATGGCTACACCTTC. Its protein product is CASSLNRAGASHYGYTF.

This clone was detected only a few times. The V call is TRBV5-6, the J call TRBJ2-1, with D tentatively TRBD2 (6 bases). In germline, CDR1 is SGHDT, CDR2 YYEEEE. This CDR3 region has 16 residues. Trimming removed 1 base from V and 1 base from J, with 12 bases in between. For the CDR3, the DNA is TGTGCCAGCAGCTTGCTGGAGGGGTCTTCCTACAATGAGCAGTTCTTC. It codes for CASSLLEGSSYNEQFF.

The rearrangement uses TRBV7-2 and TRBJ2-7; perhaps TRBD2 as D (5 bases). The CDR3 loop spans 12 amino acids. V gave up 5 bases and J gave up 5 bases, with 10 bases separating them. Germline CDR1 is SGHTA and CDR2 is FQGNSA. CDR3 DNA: TGTGCCAGCAGCCAAAGGAGGAACGAGCAGTACTTC. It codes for CASSQRRNEQYF.

CDR3 in amino acids: CASSAPGINTAGELFF. In DNA form, the CDR3 reads TGTGCCAGCAGCGCACCAGGGATTAACACGGCCGGGGAGCTGTTTTTT. The chain has TRBV9 and TRBJ2-2; possible D gene TRBD1, 5 bases. The germline CDR1 and CDR2 sequences are SGDLS and YYNGEE. This CDR3 spans 16 amino acids. V dropped 3 bases and J dropped 6 bases, with 18 bases sitting between them.

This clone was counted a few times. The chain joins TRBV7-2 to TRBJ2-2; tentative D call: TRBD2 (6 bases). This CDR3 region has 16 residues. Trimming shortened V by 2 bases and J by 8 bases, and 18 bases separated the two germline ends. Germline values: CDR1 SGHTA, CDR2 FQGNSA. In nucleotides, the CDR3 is TGTGCCAGCAGCTTAATGCGACTAGTTCTATCTGGGGAGCTGTTTTTT. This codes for CASSLMRLVLSGELFF.

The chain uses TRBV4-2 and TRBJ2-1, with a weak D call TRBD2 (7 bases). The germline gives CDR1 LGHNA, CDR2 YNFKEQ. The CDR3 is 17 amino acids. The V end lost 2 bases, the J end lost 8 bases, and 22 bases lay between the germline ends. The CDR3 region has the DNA TGTGCCAGCAGCCAACCGGCGCTAGGGGGGGAGCTCGATGAGCAGTTCTTC. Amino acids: CASSQPALGGELDEQFF.

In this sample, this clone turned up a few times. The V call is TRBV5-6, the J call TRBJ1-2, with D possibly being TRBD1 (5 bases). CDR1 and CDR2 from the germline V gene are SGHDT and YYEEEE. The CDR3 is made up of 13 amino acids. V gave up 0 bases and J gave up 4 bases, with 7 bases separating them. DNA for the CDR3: TGTGCCAGCAGCTTGGGACAGCGCTATGGCTACACCTTC. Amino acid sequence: CASSLGQRYGYTF.

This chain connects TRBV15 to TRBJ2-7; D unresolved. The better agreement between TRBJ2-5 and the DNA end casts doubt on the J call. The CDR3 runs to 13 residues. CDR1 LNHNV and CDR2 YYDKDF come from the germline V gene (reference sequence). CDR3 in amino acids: CATSRDSLETQYF. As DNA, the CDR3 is TGTGCCACCAGCAGAGATAGTTTAGAGACCCAGTACTTC.

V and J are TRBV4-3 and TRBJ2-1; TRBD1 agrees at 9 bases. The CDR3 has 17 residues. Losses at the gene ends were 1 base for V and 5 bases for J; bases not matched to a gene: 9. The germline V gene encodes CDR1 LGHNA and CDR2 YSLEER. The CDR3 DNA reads TGCGCCAGCAGCCAAGGCCGCGGGACAGGGTCCCACAATGAGCAGTTCTTC. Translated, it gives CASSQGRGTGSHNEQFF.

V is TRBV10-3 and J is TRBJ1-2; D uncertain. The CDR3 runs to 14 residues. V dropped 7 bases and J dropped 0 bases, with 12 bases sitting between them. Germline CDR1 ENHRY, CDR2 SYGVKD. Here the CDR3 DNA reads TGTGCCATCAACCGCGACGGAACTAACTATGGCTACACCTTC. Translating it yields CAINRDGTNYGYTF.

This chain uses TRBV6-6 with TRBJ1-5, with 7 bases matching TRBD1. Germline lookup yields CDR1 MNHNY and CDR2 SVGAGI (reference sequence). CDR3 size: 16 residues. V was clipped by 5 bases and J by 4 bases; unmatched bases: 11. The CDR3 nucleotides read TGTGCCAGCAGTGTCTACGGGACAGCCCTAAATCAGCCCCAGCATTTT. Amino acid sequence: CASSVYGTALNQPQHF.

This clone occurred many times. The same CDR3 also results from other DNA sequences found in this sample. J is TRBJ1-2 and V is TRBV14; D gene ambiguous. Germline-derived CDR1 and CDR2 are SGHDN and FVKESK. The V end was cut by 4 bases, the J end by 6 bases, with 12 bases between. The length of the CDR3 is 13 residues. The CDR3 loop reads CASSPRTGDGYTF. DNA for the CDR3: TGTGCCAGCAGCCCCCGGACGGGCGATGGCTACACCTTC.

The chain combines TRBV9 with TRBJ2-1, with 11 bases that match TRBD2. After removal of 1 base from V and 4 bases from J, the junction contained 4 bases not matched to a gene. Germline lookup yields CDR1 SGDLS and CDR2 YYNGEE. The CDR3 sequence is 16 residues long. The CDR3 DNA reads TGTGCCAGCAGCGTACTAGCGGGAGGAAGATACAATGAGCAGTTCTTC. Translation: CASSVLAGGRYNEQFF.

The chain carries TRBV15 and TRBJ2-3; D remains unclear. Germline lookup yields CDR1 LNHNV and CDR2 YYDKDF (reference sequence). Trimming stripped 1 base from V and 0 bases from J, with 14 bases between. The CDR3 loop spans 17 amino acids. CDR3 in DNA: TGTGCCACCAGCAGAGGAAGACCTACTTGGAGCACAGATACGCAGTATTTT. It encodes CATSRGRPTWSTDTQYF.

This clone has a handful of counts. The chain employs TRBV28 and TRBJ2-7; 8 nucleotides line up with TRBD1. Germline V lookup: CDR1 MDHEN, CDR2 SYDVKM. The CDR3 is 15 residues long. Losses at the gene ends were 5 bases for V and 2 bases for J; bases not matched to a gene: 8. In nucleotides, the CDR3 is TGTGCCAGCAGTACACCGGGACAGGTTACCTACGAGCAGTACTTC. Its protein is CASSTPGQVTYEQYF.

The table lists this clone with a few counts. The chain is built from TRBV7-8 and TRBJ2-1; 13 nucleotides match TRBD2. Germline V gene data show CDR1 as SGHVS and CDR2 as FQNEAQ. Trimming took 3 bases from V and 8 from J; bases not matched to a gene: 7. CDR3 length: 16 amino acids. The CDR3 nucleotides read TGTGCCAGCAGCTTGTCACTAGCGGGAGGGTTTGATGAGCAGTTCTTC. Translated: CASSLSLAGGFDEQFF.

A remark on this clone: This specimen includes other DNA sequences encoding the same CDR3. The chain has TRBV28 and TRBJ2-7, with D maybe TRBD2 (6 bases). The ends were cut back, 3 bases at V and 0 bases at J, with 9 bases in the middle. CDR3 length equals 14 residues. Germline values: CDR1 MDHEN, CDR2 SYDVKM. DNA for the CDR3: TGTGCCAGCAGTTTTAGCGGTTCCTCCTACGAGCAGTACTTC. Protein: CASSFSGSSYEQYF.

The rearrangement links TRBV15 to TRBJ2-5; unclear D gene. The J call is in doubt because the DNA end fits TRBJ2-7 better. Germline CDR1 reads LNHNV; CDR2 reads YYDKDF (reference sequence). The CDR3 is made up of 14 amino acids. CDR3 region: CATSRDPGSYEQYF. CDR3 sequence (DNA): TGTGCCACCAGCAGAGATCCTGGTTCCTACGAGCAGTACTTC.

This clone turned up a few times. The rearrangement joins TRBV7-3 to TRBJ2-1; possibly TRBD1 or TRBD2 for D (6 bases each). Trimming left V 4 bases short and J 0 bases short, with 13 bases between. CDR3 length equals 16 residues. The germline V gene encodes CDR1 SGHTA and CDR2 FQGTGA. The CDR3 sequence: CASSSAGGGSYNEQFF. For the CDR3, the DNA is TGTGCCAGCAGCTCCGCCGGAGGGGGCTCCTACAATGAGCAGTTCTTC.

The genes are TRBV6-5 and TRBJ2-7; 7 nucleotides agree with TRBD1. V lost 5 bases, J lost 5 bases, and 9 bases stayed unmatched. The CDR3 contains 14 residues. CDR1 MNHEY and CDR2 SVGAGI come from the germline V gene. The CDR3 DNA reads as TGTGCCAGCAGTCAACCGGGACAGTTGAACGAGCAGTACTTC. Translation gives CASSQPGQLNEQYF.

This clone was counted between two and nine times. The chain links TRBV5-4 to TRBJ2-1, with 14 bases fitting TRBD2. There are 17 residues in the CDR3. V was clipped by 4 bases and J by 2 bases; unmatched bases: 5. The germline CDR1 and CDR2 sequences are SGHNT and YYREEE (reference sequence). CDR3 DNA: TGTGCCAGCAGCCGGACTAGCGGGAGGCCCACCTACAATGAGCAGTTCTTC. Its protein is CASSRTSGRPTYNEQFF.

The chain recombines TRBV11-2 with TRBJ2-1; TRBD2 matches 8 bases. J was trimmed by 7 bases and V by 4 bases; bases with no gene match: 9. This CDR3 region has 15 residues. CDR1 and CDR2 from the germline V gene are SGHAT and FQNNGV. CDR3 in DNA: TGTGCCAGCAGCTACCCCGGGACTAGTAGGAATGAGCAGTTCTTC. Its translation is CASSYPGTSRNEQFF.